The entry below gives a single T cell receptor (beta chain) sequence along with its context. Its target antigen remains unknown. No base-level quality is on record; no much larger clone is a single base apart. For CDR1 and CDR2, the germline V gene lists KGHSH and LQKENI. CDR3 length: 16 amino acids, cysteine to phenylalanine. Just the 48-base CDR3 DNA is kept, in frame starting at base 1. Here V drops 3 bases and J drops 6 bases, and the junction holds 8 bases not matched to any gene. The collaborating institutions used their own protocols to collect whole blood in K2EDTA tubes. For TCRbeta analysis, collaborator samples were shipped as frozen whole blood, as isolated PBMCs, or as DNA extracted from either sample type. The entry originates in a study of blood T cell repertoires in COVID-19 (dated by TCRdb to about 2020). Concerning the study at large: The collaborator samples originated in the United States, Italy and Spain and spanned the acute and convalescent phases of COVID-19. Samples came from the ongoing ImmuneRACE study (first 160 participants) plus 1,254 subjects from 6 global collaborators. Subjects who had been exposed to COVID-19, were actively infected with it, or had recovered from it provided the deeply sampled blood TCRbeta repertoires that made up the dataset. Where HLA class I and class II types were available, the types were taken from metadata supplied by the sample provider, not from assay-based typing. The repertoires were made available in a free public database intended to serve as a resource for research on the immune response to SARS-CoV-2. The prospective study material was composed of cDNA or gDNA derived from T cells, B-cell-depleted T cells, or PBMCs. The sample metadata nearly always contained a de-identified subject ID, COVID-19 status, age in years and sex. Study-level results and caveats: How much clinical and demographic metadata was included differed by source and by participant, and the metadata was provided uncurated.

TCRbeta CDR3 regions were amplified from genomic DNA by means of the immunoSEQ Assay, a bias-controlled multiplex PCR. Processing in the source paper ran as follows. The number of nucleated cells in each sample was estimated by amplification of reference gene primers within the assay. To quantify the absolute abundance of each unique TCRbeta CDR3 rearrangement, sequence reads were collapsed and filtered. Productive Simpson clonality was computed per sample as the square root of Simpson's diversity index over productive rearrangements. The immuneACCESS repertoire file appears here via TCRdb, limited to in-frame rearrangements. These files lack a portion of the clones; in checked studies, under half of the deficit traces to unresolved V genes, and the cause of the others is not known. That table supplies the V and J calls and clone size; D and trimming were determined from the DNA. Present in this sample are approximately 80,000 clones, around 76% of which were seen just once. The ten largest make up about 15% of the sample.

The sequence links TRBV18 to TRBJ1-5; TRBD1 matches 10 bases in the middle. The sample comprised peripheral blood. The source is a human donor in a cohort sampled during active COVID-19. The CDR3 protein sequence reads: CASSPPGTGAAQPQHF. The nucleotide sequence is TGTGCCAGCTCACCCCCCGGGACAGGGGCTGCTCAGCCCCAGCATTTT.